A selection of T cell receptor beta chains follows, all from one sample in a study of blood T cell repertoires in COVID-19. Using immunoSEQ multiplex PCR, the repertoire was profiled, and TCRdb retains in-frame clones only, with some absent. The data hold about 330,000 clones, with about 90% observed a single time. Sequencing was carried out using PBMCs or T cells enriched from blood (not recorded which). The origin of the receptors is a woman aged 25 to 39 who had recovered from COVID-19. The CDR3 runs from the conserved cysteine through the conserved F or W. Each record gives: V gene, clone size, D gene, J gene, CDR3 DNA, CDR3 protein. D genes are given only for firm matches. Expanded clones are given a class, and other clones once, few, many or no size at all.

TRBV28,-,-,TRBJ1-3,TGTGCCAGCAGCCTTGGGACACTGGGAAGAAACACCATATATTTT,CASSLGTLGRNTIYF
TRBV10-3,-,TRBD2,TRBJ2-1,TGTGCCAGCCTCGGGACTAGCGCTCCCAATGAGCAGTTCTTC,CASLGTSAPNEQFF
TRBV10-3,-,TRBD2,TRBJ2-3,TGTGCCATCACATCCGGGACTAGCGGGGGCACAGATACGCAGTATTTT,CAITSGTSGGTDTQYF
TRBV7-9,-,TRBD1,TRBJ2-3,TGTGCCAGCAGCCACCGGGACAGGAGGGATACGCAGTATTTT,CASSHRDRRDTQYF
TRBV14,-,TRBD2,TRBJ2-1,TGTGCCAGCAGCCAACTTAGCGGGGGGGCAGGTGAGCAGTTCTTC,CASSQLSGGAGEQFF
TRBV3-1/TRBV3-2,-,-,TRBJ2-2,TGTGCCAGCAGCATACGGGGGACCGGGGAGCTGTTTTTT,CASSIRGTGELFF
TRBV19,-,-,TRBJ2-1,TGTGCCAGTAGCCTAGCCGGGACACCCTTGGGTGAGCAGTTCTTC,CASSLAGTPLGEQFF
TRBV19,-,-,TRBJ1-1,TGTGCCAGTAGTATCAGGAAACCGAACACTGAAGCTTTCTTT,CASSIRKPNTEAFF
TRBV7-9,few,TRBD1,TRBJ2-5,TGTGCCAGCAGCCGCCAAACAGGGGTAGAGACCCAGTACTTC,CASSRQTGVETQYF
TRBV12-3/TRBV12-4,once,-,TRBJ2-1,TGTGCCAGCAGTTTACAGCGGCACGAGCAGTTCTTC,CASSLQRHEQFF
TRBV7-2,-,TRBD2,TRBJ2-7,TGTGCCAGCAGCTATTTGAGCGGGGGCCTCTCCTACGAGCAGTACTTC,CASSYLSGGLSYEQYF
TRBV5-4,-,TRBD2,TRBJ2-3,TGTGCCAGCAGCTTTCCCAGCGGGGGGCGCACAGATACGCAGTATTTT,CASSFPSGGRTDTQYF
TRBV7-9,once,TRBD1,TRBJ1-1,TGTGCCAGCAGCTTCGCCCCTCAGACAGGGATTACTGAAGCTTTCTTT,CASSFAPQTGITEAFF
TRBV7-2,-,TRBD2,TRBJ2-5,TGTGCCAGCAGCCTGACTAGCGGGGGCCCGTACCAAGAGACCCAGTACTTC,CASSLTSGGPYQETQYF
TRBV5-5,-,-,TRBJ1-2,TGTGCCAGCAGCTTGGGAACACGGAGCTATGGCTACACCTTC,CASSLGTRSYGYTF
TRBV27,-,TRBD1,TRBJ1-5,TGTGCCAGCAAATCGGTGGGACAGGGGGTATTGCAGCCCCAGCATTTT,CASKSVGQGVLQPQHF
TRBV9,-,TRBD2,TRBJ2-5,TGTGCCAGCACCCACGGACTAGCGCTCCAAGAGACCCAGTACTTC,CASTHGLALQETQYF
TRBV2,-,TRBD1,TRBJ2-5,TGTGCCAGCAGGGGACCGGGACAGGTGACGGAGCGGGAGACCCAGTACTTC,CASRGPGQVTERETQYF
TRBV10-3,-,-,TRBJ1-2,TGTGCCATCAGTGGGGCAGCTAGCGATGGCTACACCTTC,CAISGAASDGYTF
TRBV5-1,-,TRBD2,TRBJ2-5,TGCGCCAGCAGAACGGGGGGCCAAGAGACCCAGTACTTC,CASRTGGQETQYF
TRBV2,-,TRBD1,TRBJ2-7,TGTGCCAGCAGTGAAGGACAGGGGGCGTACGAGCAGTACTTC,CASSEGQGAYEQYF
TRBV7-9,-,-,TRBJ1-1,TGTGCCAGCACCTGGGGCAGCAACACTGAAGCTTTCTTT,CASTWGSNTEAFF